Listed here are 23 T cell receptor beta chains from one sample, sequenced in a study of blood T cells in healthy people across ages. With a J-beta primer mix and a sample-barcoded 5' primer, a second PCR ran about 7 to 11 cycles. MiXCR, applied by TCRdb to the 5' RACE reads, yields one record per CDR3 protein. Of 1.5 million or so distinct CDR3 sequences in the sample, around two fifths were seen once. The sample consisted of blood. The receptors were sampled from a woman between 18 and 29 years old in good health.

The sample holds many counts of this clonotype. The rearrangement uses TRBV20-1 and TRBJ2-3, with TRBD2 identical over 11 bases. Looked up from germline, CDR1 is DFQATT and CDR2 is SNEGSKA (reference sequence). The CDR3 spans 16 residues. Losses at the gene ends were 5 bases for V and 2 bases for J; bases not matched to a gene: 9. The CDR3 loop reads CSAVPGLAEITDTQYF. CDR3 nucleotides: TGCAGTGCTGTCCCGGGACTAGCGGAGATCACAGATACGCAGTATTTT.

Only a few counts were recorded for this clonotype. V usage is TRBV12-3 or TRBV12-4 and J usage is TRBJ2-3; possible D gene TRBD1, 5 bases. The CDR3 is made up of 16 amino acids. V was shortened by 5 bases and J by 4 bases, with 19 bases between the two germline ends. The CDR3 reads CASSTLRGTVSDTQYF. CDR3 bases: TGTGCCAGCAGTACGCTAAGGGGAACTGTGTCAGATACGCAGTATTTT.

The chain is built from TRBV20-1 and TRBJ2-3; 9 nucleotides line up with TRBD2. Per germline, CDR1 DFQATT and CDR2 SNEGSKA (reference sequence). After removal of 3 bases from V and 6 bases from J, the junction contained 10 bases not matched to a gene. The CDR3 length is 15 residues. In DNA form, the CDR3 reads TGCAGTGCTAGCACAGGTAGCGGGAGTTTGGATACGCAGTATTTT. Amino acid sequence: CSASTGSGSLDTQYF.

Here the CDR3 reads CASSSAIGGGYNEQFF. The CDR3 coding sequence is TGTGCCAGCAGCTCCGCAATAGGCGGGGGGTACAATGAGCAGTTCTTC. The rearrangement uses TRBV11-3 and TRBJ2-1; 8 bases line up with TRBD2. The CDR3 sequence is 16 residues long. In germline, CDR1 is SGHNT, CDR2 YENEEA. V was pared by 4 bases and J by 4 bases, with 9 bases of the junction left unmatched.

The V call is TRBV6-5, the J call TRBJ1-6, with no clear D. The germline gives CDR1 MNHEY, CDR2 SVGAGI. The CDR3 extends over 13 amino acids. The V gene lost 6 bases and the J gene lost 10 bases, with 13 bases spanning the gap. The CDR3 loop reads CASRSPTGSPLHF. The CDR3 DNA sequence: TGTGCCAGCAGGTCCCCCACCGGGTCACCCCTCCACTTT.

This chain links TRBV30 with TRBJ2-1; D might be TRBD1 (5 bases). The V gene lost 7 bases and the J gene lost 0 bases, with 13 bases spanning the gap. CDR3 length: 14 residues. Per the germline V gene, CDR1 is GTSNPN and CDR2 is SVGIG (reference sequence). CDR3 DNA sequence: TGTGCCTCGGCAGGGTCCCTCTCCTACAATGAGCAGTTCTTC. It yields the protein CASAGSLSYNEQFF. The full variable domain, completed using reference TRBV30 and TRBJ2-1, is SQTIHQWPATLVQPVGSPLSLECTVEGTSNPNLYWYRQAAGRGLQLLFYSVGIGQISSEVPQNLSASRPQDRQFILSSKKLLLSDSGFYLCASAGSLSYNEQFFGPGTRLTVL.

The chain recombines TRBV10-3 with TRBJ2-1; 15 bases map to TRBD2. This CDR3 has 15 residues. After removal of 2 bases from V and 8 bases from J, the junction contained 1 base not matched to a gene. Germline CDR1 and CDR2: ENHRY and SYGVKD. CDR3 nucleotide sequence: TGTGCCATCAGTGAGGGACTAGCGGGGGGGCATGAGCAGTTCTTC. It yields the protein CAISEGLAGGHEQFF.

This clonotype has a handful of counts. The chain has TRBV28 and TRBJ1-2; 8 nucleotides agree with TRBD1. Trimming at V came to 11 bases and at J to 6 bases, leaving 17 bases not matched to a gene. Germline V gene lookup returns CDR1 MDHEN and CDR2 SYDVKM. This CDR3 region has 15 residues. In DNA form, the CDR3 reads TGTGCCCTGCCCCAGGGGGCGAAAGGAGTCGATGGCTACACCTTC. It specifies CALPQGAKGVDGYTF.

The chain carries TRBV21-1 and TRBJ1-2. TRBV21-1 is labeled a pseudogene. This CDR3 comprises 13 residues. The CDR3 spells CASSKVRDYGYTF. For the CDR3, the DNA is TGTGCCAGCAGCAAAGTGAGGGACTATGGCTACACCTTC.

Note on this clonotype: A single base separates this from a much larger clone, so it may be a read error. The gene calls are TRBV29-1 and TRBJ1-2; 9 nucleotides agree with TRBD1. The CDR3 runs 13 residues. CDR1 and CDR2 (germline): SQVTM, ANQGSEA. The V gene end was trimmed by 3 bases and the J gene end by 4 bases; junction bases not matched to a gene: 3. The CDR3 spells CSVDPGQGYGYTF. In DNA, the CDR3 is TGCAGCGTTGATCCGGGACAGGGCTATGGCTACACCTTC.

The V and J genes are TRBV10-3 and TRBJ1-2, with 11 bases lining up with TRBD1. This CDR3 has 13 residues. J was trimmed by 7 bases and V by 8 bases; bases with no gene match: 6. Germline V lookup: CDR1 ENHRY, CDR2 SYGVKD. The CDR3 is CAIAEGTGGGYTF. DNA for the CDR3: TGTGCCATCGCCGAGGGGACAGGGGGTGGCTACACCTTC.

This sequence joins TRBV6-5 and TRBJ1-5; D may be TRBD1 (5 bases). Germline lookup yields CDR1 MNHEY and CDR2 SVGAGI. The CDR3 is 14 residues long. With 6 bases removed from V and 2 bases from J, the gap between germline ends came to 11 bases. The CDR3 DNA is TGTGCCAGCAGCCAACAGGTCGGCAATCAGCCCCAGCATTTT. Residues: CASSQQVGNQPQHF.

The chain is built from TRBV12-3 or TRBV12-4 and TRBJ2-5, with 7 bases lining up with TRBD2. This CDR3 is 16 amino acids long. V shed 5 bases and J 1 base; nucleotides not matched to a gene: 10. This CDR3 is CASSGVSGGIQETQYF. The CDR3 DNA reads as TGTGCCAGCAGTGGGGTGTCGGGGGGTATCCAAGAGACCCAGTACTTC.

This clonotype was observed a few times. The J gene is TRBJ2-5, the V gene TRBV3-1, with 7 bases lining up with TRBD2. CDR3 size: 14 residues. The ends lost 4 bases at V and 2 bases at J; junction bases unmatched: 4. CDR1 is LGHDT, CDR2 YNNKEL, per germline (reference sequence). This chain's CDR3 is CASSLRGIQETQYF. CDR3 bases: TGTGCCAGCAGCCTGCGGGGGATACAAGAGACCCAGTACTTC.

Details on this clonotype: One junction end does not reproduce the germline sequence, and a read error may be involved. The genes are TRBV5-1 and TRBJ2-5, with 13 bases identical to TRBD2. This CDR3 comprises 16 residues. The germline V gene has CDR1 SGHRS and CDR2 YFSETQ. The CDR3 here is CASSLGTSGGSEAQYF. The CDR3 DNA follows: TGCGCCAGCAGCTTGGGGACTAGCGGGGGATCAGAGGCCCAGTACTTC.

CDR3 bases: TGCAGTGCGACACCGGGACACTCAGGGGGAGAGACCCAGTACTTC. Translation gives CSATPGHSGGETQYF. V usage is TRBV20-1 and J usage is TRBJ2-5, with TRBD1 matching 7 bases. Germline loops: CDR1 DFQATT, CDR2 SNEGSKA (reference sequence). Losses at the gene ends were 6 bases for V and 4 bases for J; bases not matched to a gene: 14. This CDR3 is built from 15 residues.

The chain is built from TRBV6-5 and TRBJ1-5; D might be TRBD1 (6 bases). CDR1 and CDR2 (germline): MNHEY, SVGAGI. The V end lost 2 bases, the J end lost 1 base, and 12 bases lay between the germline ends. This CDR3 has 16 amino acids. The CDR3 DNA follows: TGTGCCAGCAGTTACGGGGGCGCGGGGAGCAATCAGCCCCAGCATTTT. Translated, it gives CASSYGGAGSNQPQHF.

V and J are TRBV29-1 and TRBJ2-1; no clear D. The V gene's germline CDR1 is SQVTM and CDR2 ANQGSEA. CDR3 length: 11 residues. V was pared by 0 bases and J by 8 bases, with 5 bases between. The CDR3 DNA reads as TGCAGCGTTGAAGATCGCCATGAGCAGTTCTTC. It is translated as CSVEDRHEQFF.

The chain carries TRBV9 and TRBJ2-3; 11 bases match TRBD1. Unmatched junction bases numbered 14, after V lost 4 bases and J lost 10 bases. The CDR3 runs 16 residues. Germline V CDR1 and CDR2: SGDLS, YYNGEE. The CDR3 is CASSTSPGQGGPPQYF. For the CDR3, the DNA is TGTGCCAGCAGCACCTCGCCGGGACAGGGGGGCCCTCCGCAGTATTTT. Combining the CDR3 with reference TRBV9 and TRBJ2-3 gives the whole variable domain DSGVTQTPKHLITATGQRVTLRCSPRSGDLSVYWYQQSLDQGLQFLIQYYNGEERAKGNILERFSAQQFPDLHSELNLSSLELGDSALYFCASSTSPGQGGPPQYFGPGTRLTVL.

This clonotype has just one count. The CDR3 reads CSAPNSGQGYEQYF. In DNA, the CDR3 is TGCAGTGCCCCTAACTCGGGACAGGGCTACGAGCAGTACTTC. The chain couples TRBV20-1 to TRBJ2-7, with 9 bases aligning to TRBD1. The CDR3 is 14 residues long. The V and J ends lost 6 bases and 3 bases, in that order; junction bases with no gene match: 9. Per the germline V gene, CDR1 is DFQATT and CDR2 is SNEGSKA (reference sequence).

This chain joins TRBV5-1 and TRBJ1-6; D ambiguous. Germline V lookup: CDR1 SGHRS, CDR2 YFSETQ. The CDR3 spans 13 residues. The ends were cut back, 3 bases at V and 13 bases at J, with 14 bases in the middle. This CDR3 is CASSSGPVSPLHF. The DNA for the CDR3 is TGCGCCAGCAGCTCCGGGCCCGTTTCGCCCCTCCACTTT.

The table lists this clonotype with a few counts. The genes are TRBV12-3 or TRBV12-4 and TRBJ2-1, with D perhaps being TRBD1 or TRBD2 (5 bases each). The CDR3 has 14 amino acids. Trimming left V 3 bases short and J 2 bases short, with 8 bases between. Written as DNA, the CDR3 is TGTGCCAGCAGTTTGGGGGTTCCCTACAATGAGCAGTTCTTC. It specifies CASSLGVPYNEQFF.

Only a few counts were recorded for this clonotype. V and J are TRBV7-3 and TRBJ2-3; D call uncertain. CDR1 is SGHTA and CDR2 is FQGTGA in the germline V gene. The CDR3 is 15 amino acids. Trimming removed 5 bases from V and 3 bases from J, with 15 bases in between. CDR3 amino acids: CASSLGGSKTDTQYF. The CDR3 DNA reads TGTGCCAGCAGCCTGGGCGGCAGTAAGACAGATACGCAGTATTTT.